Following are 23 T cell receptor beta chains from one sample sequenced in a study of T-cell memory formation after mild COVID-19 (dated by TCRdb to about 2021). Library creation used 5' RACE. Sequencing relied on an Illumina NovaSeq 6000. The public reads were quality trimmed at Q25 with fastp and then assembled into clones with MiXCR by TCRdb, keeping productive beta chains. Each CDR3 protein gets just one entry, which takes the most common genes and DNA from the rows behind it. Here the sample has under 200,000 distinct CDR3 sequences; approximately 12% occur a single time. The top ten constitute approximately 3.5% of the sample. The sequencing input was PBMCs or a T cell subset sorted from them (not recorded which). Source of these receptors: a man younger than 35 who had mild COVID-19 (a few samples of this study predate the infection). The sample titles of this study are shuffled in the database, so cell type and time point are left out; the donor was told from shared clones.

This clonotype showed up many times. This rearrangement joins TRBV6-6 to TRBJ2-7; D possibly corresponds to TRBD2 (5 bases). Germline V gene lookup returns CDR1 MNHNY and CDR2 SVGAGI (reference sequence). With 5 bases removed from V and 1 base from J, the gap between germline ends came to 21 bases. CDR3 length: 17 amino acids. The CDR3: CASSSHAGLTSSYEQYF. CDR3 DNA sequence: TGTGCCAGCAGTAGTCACGCCGGACTTACCTCTTCCTACGAGCAGTACTTC.

There are a few counts of this clonotype. The chain combines TRBV18 with TRBJ1-3; TRBD1 matches 8 bases. The germline V gene has CDR1 KGHSH and CDR2 LQKENI. The CDR3 runs to 14 residues. The ends lost 6 bases at V and 6 bases at J; junction bases unmatched: 7. DNA for the CDR3: TGTGCCAGCTCTCTCGGACAGGGAGAAAACACCATATATTTT. This codes for CASSLGQGENTIYF.

This clonotype has just a few counts. The J gene is TRBJ2-3, the V gene TRBV11-3; 7 bases fit TRBD2. The junction had 6 bases not matched to a gene; V was cut back by 3 bases and J by 3 bases. This CDR3 is built from 15 residues. Germline loops: CDR1 SGHNT, CDR2 YENEEA. CDR3 amino acids: CASSFGWGGTDTQYF. In DNA, the CDR3 is TGTGCCAGCAGCTTCGGTTGGGGGGGAACAGATACGCAGTATTTT.

The J gene is TRBJ1-4, the V gene TRBV12-3 or TRBV12-4; no clear D. There are 12 residues in the CDR3. The V and J ends lost 3 bases and 13 bases respectively, with 12 bases between them. The CDR3 DNA reads TGTGCCAGCAGTTTCGGCGACACTCTACTGTTTTTT. This translates into CASSFGDTLLFF.

In DNA, the CDR3 is TGTGCCAGCAGCTTGGGACAGAGGAACACTGAAGCTTTCTTT. Its translation: CASSLGQRNTEAFF. The chain couples TRBV5-6 to TRBJ1-1, with D perhaps TRBD1 (5 bases). Germline V gives CDR1 SGHDT, CDR2 YYEEEE. This CDR3 spans 14 amino acids. V lost 0 bases, J lost 1 base, and 7 bases lay in between.

This clonotype was picked up a small number of times. The chain recombines TRBV7-9 with TRBJ1-1; 11 nucleotides agree with TRBD1. The CDR3 spans 14 residues. V was clipped by 5 bases and J by 7 bases; unmatched bases: 6. In germline, CDR1 is SEHNR, CDR2 FQNEAQ (reference sequence). CDR3 amino acids: CASSPGQGAIEAFF. CDR3 in DNA: TGTGCCAGCAGCCCCGGACAGGGGGCTATTGAAGCTTTCTTT.

This clonotype has a handful of counts. The chain carries TRBV10-3 and TRBJ2-1, with a weak D call TRBD2 (7 bases). This CDR3 has 13 amino acids. The germline gives CDR1 ENHRY, CDR2 SYGVKD. The V gene lost 9 bases and the J gene lost 5 bases, with 14 bases spanning the gap. CDR3 DNA sequence: TGTGCCATATCAGGGGAGGGGCACAATGAGCAGTTCTTC. Translation: CAISGEGHNEQFF.

This clonotype was recorded at least ten times. The chain couples TRBV9 to TRBJ1-5; D is perhaps TRBD1 (5 bases). The germline gives CDR1 SGDLS, CDR2 YYNGEE. V lost 2 bases and J 7 bases, leaving 13 bases between the germline ends. The length of the CDR3 is 14 residues. This CDR3 reads CASSVGASGQPQHF. The CDR3 region has the DNA TGTGCCAGCAGCGTCGGGGCCTCCGGGCAGCCCCAGCATTTT.

This clonotype has a handful of counts. V and J are TRBV5-1 and TRBJ2-1, with D maybe TRBD2 (5 bases). Looked up from germline, CDR1 is SGHRS and CDR2 is YFSETQ. The germline V and J ends were trimmed by 4 bases and 9 bases, with 20 bases remaining between them. The CDR3 covers 15 residues. CDR3 sequence reads: CASSPGLLLSGEQFF. Written as DNA, the CDR3 is TGCGCCAGCAGCCCTGGACTCCTCCTTTCCGGTGAGCAGTTCTTC.

The table lists this clonotype with a few counts. The CDR3 is CASSPKHYTDTQYF. The CDR3 bases are TGTGCCAGCAGCCCGAAGCACTATACAGATACGCAGTATTTT. The chain couples TRBV5-6 to TRBJ2-3; D unclear. Trimming removed 4 bases from V and 3 bases from J, with 12 bases in between. Germline CDR1 SGHDT, CDR2 YYEEEE. CDR3 length: 14 amino acids.

The chain joins TRBV5-1 to TRBJ2-3; D is unresolved. The germline V gene has CDR1 SGHRS and CDR2 YFSETQ. V lost 0 bases and J lost 1, with 9 bases in between. The CDR3 spans 15 residues. The CDR3 region is CASSLAPPRTDTQYF. Here the CDR3 DNA reads TGCGCCAGCAGCTTGGCCCCGCCTCGCACAGATACGCAGTATTTT.

This clonotype was found a few times. The genes are TRBV12-3 or TRBV12-4 and TRBJ2-4; TRBD1 agrees at 8 bases. The CDR3 loop spans 18 amino acids. J gave up 1 base and V 3 bases, and 11 bases lay outside the gene matches. Written as DNA, the CDR3 is TGTGCCAGCAGTTTTAGGTCCCAGGGGGCGACGGCCAAAAACATTCAGTACTTC. Its protein is CASSFRSQGATAKNIQYF.

This clonotype was detected a few times. J is TRBJ2-1 and V is TRBV6-6, with D uncertain. Germline loops: CDR1 MNHNY, CDR2 SVGAGI (reference sequence). The CDR3 consists of 13 residues. Deletions cut 7 bases from V and 4 bases from J, with 11 bases between. The CDR3 DNA reads as TGTGCCAGCATGCTACCCTCTTACAATGAGCAGTTCTTC. Its protein product is CASMLPSYNEQFF.

This clonotype was observed a few times. V usage is TRBV7-2 and J usage is TRBJ1-2, with TRBD1 identical over 7 bases. The junction had 11 bases not matched to a gene; V was cut back by 5 bases and J by 5 bases. This CDR3 has 15 residues. Germline assignment: CDR1 SGHTA and CDR2 FQGNSA. This CDR3 reads CASSSSTGTVYGYTF. DNA of the CDR3: TGTGCCAGCAGCAGTAGTACCGGGACAGTTTATGGCTACACCTTC.

This clonotype was found a few times. The V gene is TRBV18, the J gene TRBJ1-4; D uncertain. V lost 4 bases and J lost 0, with 12 bases in between. Germline V gives CDR1 KGHSH, CDR2 LQKENI. CDR3 length equals 16 residues. The CDR3 sequence: CASSLSGPATNEKLFF. The CDR3 coding sequence is TGTGCCAGCTCACTCAGCGGACCTGCAACTAATGAAAAACTGTTTTTT. Variable domain in full (rest from reference TRBV18 and TRBJ1-4): NAGVMQNPRHLVRRRGQEARLRCSPMKGHSHVYWYRQLPEEGLKFMVYLQKENIIDESGMPKERFSAEFPKEGPSILRIQQVVRGDSAAYFCASSLSGPATNEKLFFGSGTQLSVL.

V usage is TRBV5-1 and J usage is TRBJ2-2; TRBD1 is a possible D gene (6 bases). With 7 bases removed from V and 4 bases from J, the gap between germline ends came to 17 bases. CDR1 SGHRS and CDR2 YFSETQ come from the germline V gene. The CDR3 runs to 15 residues. CDR3 coding DNA: TGCGCCAGCGGACGAGGGGGACGGGTCACCGGGGAGCTGTTTTTT. The encoded protein is CASGRGGRVTGELFF. Full variable domain (remainder filled in from reference TRBV5-1 and TRBJ2-2): KAGVTQTPRYLIKTRGQQVTLSCSPISGHRSVSWYQQTPGQGLQFLFEYFSETQRNKGNFPGRFSGRQFSNSRSEMNVSTLELGDSALYLCASGRGGRVTGELFFGEGSRLTVL.

V is TRBV5-6 and J is TRBJ1-6; D unresolved. V lost 2 bases and J 6 bases, leaving 6 bases between the germline ends. The CDR3 length is 13 residues. CDR1 is SGHDT, CDR2 YYEEEE, per germline. DNA of the CDR3: TGTGCCAGCAGCTTTTCGTCTAATTCACCCCTCCACTTT. Its protein product is CASSFSSNSPLHF.

The J gene is TRBJ2-2, the V gene TRBV24-1, with 7 bases aligning to TRBD1. V lost 4 bases and J lost 6; bases outside the gene matches: 7. CDR3 length: 15 residues. Germline V gene sequence: CDR1 KGHDR, CDR2 SFDVKD. The CDR3 DNA is TGTGCCACCAGTGACCCCCGACAGGGCGCCGGGGAGCTGTTTTTT. Residues: CATSDPRQGAGELFF.

This clonotype was seen ten or more times. The J gene is TRBJ2-7, the V gene TRBV6-5, with a weak D call TRBD2 (6 bases). CDR1 MNHEY and CDR2 SVGAGI come from the germline V gene. The CDR3 is 14 amino acids. V lost 6 bases, J lost 1 base, and 13 bases lay in between. For the CDR3, the DNA is TGTGCCAGCAGGGAGGGCCCCGGGTCCTACGAGCAGTACTTC. Its translation: CASREGPGSYEQYF.

The chain combines TRBV5-1 with TRBJ2-5, with 8 positions matching TRBD2. The CDR3 is 14 amino acids. CDR1 and CDR2 (germline): SGHRS, YFSETQ. Unmatched junction bases numbered 1, after V lost 0 bases and J lost 3 bases. CDR3 nucleotides: TGCGCCAGCAGCTTGGCAGCGGGGGAAGAGACCCAGTACTTC. Translation: CASSLAAGEETQYF.

The chain combines TRBV25-1 with TRBJ1-6; TRBD1 might be the D (6 bases). V was clipped by 7 bases and J by 5 bases, with 15 bases between them. This CDR3 is built from 15 residues. Germline V gives CDR1 MGHDK, CDR2 SYGVNS. CDR3 in amino acids: CASTPAGADNSPLHF. The CDR3, as DNA: TGTGCCAGCACCCCGGCGGGGGCGGATAATTCACCCCTCCACTTT.

This clonotype was observed at least ten times. This rearrangement joins TRBV27 to TRBJ1-5; D is unclear. Trimming left V 2 bases short and J 5 bases short, with 13 bases between. The CDR3 spans 15 residues. Germline CDR1 reads MNHEY; CDR2 reads SMNVEV (reference sequence). CDR3 protein: CASSLRYRGDQPQHF. As DNA, the CDR3 is TGTGCCAGCAGTTTACGATATCGTGGAGATCAGCCCCAGCATTTT.

This chain connects TRBV20-1 to TRBJ1-4; 10 nucleotides line up with TRBD1. Germline values: CDR1 DFQATT, CDR2 SNEGSKA (reference sequence). The CDR3 sequence is 14 residues long. V was pared by 0 bases and J by 8 bases, with 3 bases of the junction left unmatched. CDR3 nucleotide sequence: TGCAGTGCTAGAGATTTGACAGGGGGCGAAAAACTGTTTTTT. It codes for CSARDLTGGEKLFF.